These 9 T cell receptor beta chains were all obtained from the same sample, sequenced in a study of T cells in Graves' hyperthyroidism and ophthalmopathy. Amplified TCR beta CDR3 regions came from RNA transcripts. The primer set for the first-round RT-PCR of the TCR CDR3 was HTBI. Using its own MiXCR run on the multiplex PCR reads, TCRdb lists one record per CDR3 protein. The sample yields around 500,000 distinct CDR3 sequences, 15% to 20% seen once. Sequencing was carried out using blood. The origin of the receptors is a woman younger than 45 with Graves' ophthalmopathy.

This clonotype came up many times. V gene TRBV28 combines with J gene TRBJ1-1; tentatively, D is TRBD1 (5 bases). This CDR3 region has 15 residues. V lost 1 base and J lost 0, with 9 bases in between. The germline V gene has CDR1 MDHEN and CDR2 SYDVKM. The CDR3 is CASSLSGGVNTEAFF. For the CDR3, the DNA is TGTGCCAGCAGTTTATCCGGGGGAGTGAACACTGAAGCTTTCTTT.

The rearrangement uses TRBV13 and TRBJ2-7; no reliable D call. Trimming took off 3 bases at V and 1 base at J, with 7 bases between the two ends. CDR3 length: 13 amino acids. Looked up from germline, CDR1 is PRHDT and CDR2 is FYEKMQ (reference sequence). The CDR3 is CASSFKDSYEQYF. CDR3 bases: TGTGCCAGCAGCTTTAAGGATTCCTACGAGCAGTACTTC.

This clonotype came up many times. The chain has TRBV7-8 and TRBJ2-3, with a tentative D call TRBD2 (6 bases). V was cut by 5 bases and J by 8 bases, with 17 bases left in between. CDR1 and CDR2 from the germline V gene are SGHVS and FQNEAQ. The CDR3 has 14 residues. The CDR3 protein is CASSPQSSAGTQYF. The CDR3 DNA reads as TGTGCCAGCAGCCCGCAGTCTAGCGCGGGTACGCAGTATTTT.

The DNA of the CDR3 is TGTGCTAGTGCCACCGGGACAGGGGCCCCCCAAGAGACCCAGTACTTC. Protein product: CASATGTGAPQETQYF. The rearrangement links TRBV12-5 to TRBJ2-5; 10 bases fit TRBD1. CDR3 size: 16 residues. Germline CDR1 and CDR2: LGHNT and FRNRAP. J gave up 1 base and V 7 bases, and 9 bases lay outside the gene matches.

This clonotype was recorded a few times. The CDR3 nucleotides are TGCAGCGTTGACTTTTCTAATACCGGGGAGCTGTTTTTT. It translates to CSVDFSNTGELFF. The chain uses TRBV29-1 and TRBJ2-2; D remains unclear. CDR1 is SQVTM and CDR2 is ANQGSEA in the germline V gene. CDR3 size: 13 residues. V was shortened by 3 bases and J by 5 bases, with 10 bases between the two germline ends.

In its sample, this clonotype was seen many times. The V gene is TRBV7-9, the J gene TRBJ1-2, with 8 bases fitting TRBD1. The germline V gene encodes CDR1 SEHNR and CDR2 FQNEAQ (reference sequence). The trim removed 0 bases at V and 0 bases at J, leaving 12 bases unmatched. CDR3 length: 19 amino acids. DNA of the CDR3: TGTGCCAGCAGCTTAGCGGGGTCGGCAGGGGGCAGTCCTAACTATGGCTACACCTTC. As protein: CASSLAGSAGGSPNYGYTF. Looking up the rest from reference TRBV7-9 and TRBJ1-2 gives the full variable domain: DTGVSQNPRHKITKRGQNVTFRCDPISEHNRLYWYRQTLGQGPEFLTYFQNEAQLEKSRLLSDRFSAERPKGSFSTLEIQRTEQGDSAMYLCASSLAGSAGGSPNYGYTFGSGTRLTVV.

Turning to this clonotype: A much larger clone differs from this one at a single base, so this may be a read error. In nucleotides, the CDR3 is TGCAGTGCTAGAGTGGTCCGGACCCCCTGCGAGCAGTACTTC. This gives the protein CSARVVRTPCEQYF. The gene calls are TRBV20-1 and TRBJ2-7; unclear D gene. CDR3 length: 14 amino acids. Germline assignment: CDR1 DFQATT and CDR2 SNEGSKA (reference sequence). V gave up 1 base and J gave up 6 bases, with 16 bases separating them.

The genes are TRBV5-1 and TRBJ2-2; the match to TRBD1 covers 7 bases. Unmatched junction bases numbered 2, after V lost 0 bases and J lost 6 bases. The CDR3 runs to 14 residues. The germline V gene encodes CDR1 SGHRS and CDR2 YFSETQ. This CDR3 reads CASSLDRGAGELFF. The CDR3 DNA sequence: TGCGCCAGCAGCTTGGACAGGGGCGCCGGGGAGCTGTTTTTT.

This clonotype was counted at least ten times. This chain links TRBV5-1 with TRBJ2-3; D is ambiguous. CDR1 and CDR2 (germline): SGHRS, YFSETQ. This CDR3 is built from 14 residues. V lost 2 bases to trimming and J lost 6 bases, with 13 bases between them. CDR3 bases: TGCGCCAGCAGCTTCAGTCGGCCCCAGGATACGCAGTATTTT. This codes for CASSFSRPQDTQYF.